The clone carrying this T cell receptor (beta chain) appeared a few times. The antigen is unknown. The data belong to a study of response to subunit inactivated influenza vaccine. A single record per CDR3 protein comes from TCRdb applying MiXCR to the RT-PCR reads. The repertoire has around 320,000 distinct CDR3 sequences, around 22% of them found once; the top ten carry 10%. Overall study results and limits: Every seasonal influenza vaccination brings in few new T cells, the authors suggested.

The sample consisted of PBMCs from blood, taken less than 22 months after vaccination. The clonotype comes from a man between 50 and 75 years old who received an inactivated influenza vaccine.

In nucleotides, the CDR3 is TGCGCCAGCAGCCCTGAGACCTTCGGGGGGGTGAGCGCTGAAGCTTTCTTT. It is translated as CASSPETFGGVSAEAFF. The rearrangement joins TRBV4-3 to TRBJ1-1, with D perhaps matching TRBD1 (5 bases). CDR3 length: 17 amino acids. Germline lookup yields CDR1 LGHNA and CDR2 YSLEER. Between the trimmed V and J ends, which lost 4 bases and 6 bases, there was a span of 24 bases.